This T cell receptor (beta chain) was found in a study of cytomegalovirus exposure and HLA in healthy donors. Study findings and constraints: The HLA-A and HLA-B alleles of most subjects were reportedly predicted accurately from TCR beta sequences. In a later analysis, CMV-associated beta chains were mostly HLA-associated, it appeared.

PCR employed 60 Vbeta and 13 Jbeta primers. Repertoires were generated with immunoSEQ multiplex PCR, while TCRdb's copy carries only in-frame clones and drops some. The repertoire includes more than 50,000 clones, approximately 71% of them detected once, and roughly 35% sits in the top ten. In regard to this clone: Its antigen remains unknown.

The CDR3 runs 16 residues. The germline CDR1 and CDR2 sequences are MNHEY and SVGAGI. J was trimmed by 5 bases and V by 3 bases; bases with no gene match: 9. At the time of sampling, donors were nominally healthy, though unrecorded immune exposures were likely. V and J are TRBV6-5 and TRBJ2-5; 10 bases are shared with TRBD1. The specimen was PBMCs. The TCR comes from a man between 40 and 49 years old in good health and CMV-seropositive. The CDR3: CASSYPGQGGEETQYF. The CDR3 DNA sequence: TGTGCCAGCAGTTATCCCGGACAGGGGGGCGAGGAGACCCAGTACTTC.